The 4 T cell receptor beta chains below come from one sample, sequenced in a study of identifying expanded T cells in peripheral blood. Sequencing used immunoSEQ multiplex PCR; TCRdb keeps in-frame clones, though not all of them. The sample contains approximately 100,000 clones, roughly 90% of which appear only once. Material for sequencing was blood. The receptors were sampled from a person aged 18 to 75 in good health.

The rearrangement uses TRBV29-1 and TRBJ2-7; a weak D match, TRBD2 (7 bases). Germline CDR1 is SQVTM and CDR2 is ANQGSEA. V was cut by 4 bases and J by 4 bases, with 20 bases left in between. The CDR3 runs to 15 residues. In DNA form, the CDR3 reads TGCAGCGTTGGGAAGGGGGGGCCCACTTTATACGAGCAGTACTTC. This sequence encodes CSVGKGGPTLYEQYF.

The CDR3 is CASSLITGGGSPLHF. In nucleotides, the CDR3 is TGTGCCAGCAGCCTAATTACAGGGGGCGGTTCACCCCTCCACTTT. The chain joins TRBV5-4 to TRBJ1-6; 9 bases are shared with TRBD1. This CDR3 is 15 amino acids long. From germline, CDR1 is SGHNT and CDR2 YYREEE (reference sequence). Trimming cost V 4 bases and J 9 bases; bases outside gene matches: 8.

This clone occurred once. The rearrangement links TRBV19 to TRBJ2-2, with D unclear. The germline V gene has CDR1 LNHDA and CDR2 SQIVND (reference sequence). The CDR3 covers 15 residues. V shed 0 bases and J shed 1 base, with 6 bases lying between them. CDR3 loop: CASSIDQRNTGELFF. CDR3 nucleotide sequence: TGTGCCAGTAGTATAGATCAAAGGAACACCGGGGAGCTGTTTTTT.

The CDR3 DNA sequence: TGTGCCAGCAGCTTAGCGAGGAAAGCGGCGGGTGAAAAACTGTTTTTT. Protein product: CASSLARKAAGEKLFF. The chain is built from TRBV7-2 and TRBJ1-4, with D hard to call. The CDR3 runs to 16 residues. Between the trimmed V and J ends, which lost 0 bases and 7 bases, there was a span of 15 bases. Germline lookup yields CDR1 SGHTA and CDR2 FQGNSA.